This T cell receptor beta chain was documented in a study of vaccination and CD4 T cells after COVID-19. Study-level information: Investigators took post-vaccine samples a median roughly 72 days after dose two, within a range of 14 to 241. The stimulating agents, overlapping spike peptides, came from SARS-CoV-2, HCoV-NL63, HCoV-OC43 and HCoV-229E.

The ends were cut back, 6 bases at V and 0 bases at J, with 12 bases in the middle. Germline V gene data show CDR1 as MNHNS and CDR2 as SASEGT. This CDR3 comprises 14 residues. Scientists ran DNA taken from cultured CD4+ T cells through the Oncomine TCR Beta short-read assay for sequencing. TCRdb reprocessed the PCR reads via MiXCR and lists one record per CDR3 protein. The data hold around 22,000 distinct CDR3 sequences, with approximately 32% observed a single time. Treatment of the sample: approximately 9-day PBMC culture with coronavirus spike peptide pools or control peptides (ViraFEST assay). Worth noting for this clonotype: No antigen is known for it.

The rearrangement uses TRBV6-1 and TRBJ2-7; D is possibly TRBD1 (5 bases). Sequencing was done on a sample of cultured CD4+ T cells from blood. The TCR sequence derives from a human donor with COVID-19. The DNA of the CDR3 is TGTGCCAGCAGACCAGGCCAGGGCTCCTACGAGCAGTACTTC. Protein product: CASRPGQGSYEQYF.